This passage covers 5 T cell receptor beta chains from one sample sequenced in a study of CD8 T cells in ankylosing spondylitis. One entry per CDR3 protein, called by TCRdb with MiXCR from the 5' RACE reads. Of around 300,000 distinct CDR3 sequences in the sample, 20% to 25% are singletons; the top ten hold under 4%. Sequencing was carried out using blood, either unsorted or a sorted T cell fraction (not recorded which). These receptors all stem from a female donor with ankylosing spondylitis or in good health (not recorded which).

CDR3 residues: CASTGANQPQHF. The CDR3 nucleotides are TGTGCCAGCACAGGGGCCAATCAGCCCCAGCATTTT. J is TRBJ1-5 and V is TRBV28; D might be TRBD1 (6 bases). This CDR3 region has 12 residues. Trimming shortened V by 7 bases and J by 3 bases, and 7 bases separated the two germline ends. Germline CDR1 reads MDHEN; CDR2 reads SYDVKM.

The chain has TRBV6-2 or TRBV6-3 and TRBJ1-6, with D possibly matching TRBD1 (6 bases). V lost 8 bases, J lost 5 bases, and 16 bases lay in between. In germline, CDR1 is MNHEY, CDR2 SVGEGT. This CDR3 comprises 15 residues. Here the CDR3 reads CASSSGTRNNSPLHF. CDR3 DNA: TGTGCCAGCTCAAGCGGGACAAGAAATAATTCACCCCTCCACTTT.

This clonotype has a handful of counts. The CDR3 sequence is CASSRGQPGYIQYF. The CDR3 DNA is TGCGCCAGCAGCCGGGGACAGCCAGGGTACATTCAGTACTTC. V is TRBV4-3 and J is TRBJ2-4, with 7 bases that match TRBD1. Germline V gene sequence: CDR1 LGHNA, CDR2 YSLEER. The junction had 8 bases not matched to a gene; V was cut back by 4 bases and J by 8 bases. The CDR3 loop spans 14 amino acids.

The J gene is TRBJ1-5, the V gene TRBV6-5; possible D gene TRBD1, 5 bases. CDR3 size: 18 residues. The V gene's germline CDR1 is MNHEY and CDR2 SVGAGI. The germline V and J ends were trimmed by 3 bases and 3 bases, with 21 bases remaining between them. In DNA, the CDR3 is TGTGCCAGCAGTTATTTTTTTGGGGGGAAACCTTACAATCAGCCCCAGCATTTT. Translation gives CASSYFFGGKPYNQPQHF.

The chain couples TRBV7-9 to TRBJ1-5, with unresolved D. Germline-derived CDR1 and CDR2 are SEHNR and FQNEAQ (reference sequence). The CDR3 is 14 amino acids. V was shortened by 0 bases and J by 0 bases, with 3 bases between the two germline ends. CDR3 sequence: CASSLAYSNQPQHF. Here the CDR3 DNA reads TGTGCCAGCAGCTTAGCCTATAGCAATCAGCCCCAGCATTTT.